This paragraph reports one TCR beta chain. This sample's time point: baseline, week 1 (first vaccination visit). Regarding treatment: pre-vaccination baseline after standard-of-care therapy. The protocol was immunoSEQ multiplex PCR, while the TCRdb copy is restricted to in-frame clones and leaves out a portion. The sample yields just under 95,000 clones, roughly 80% seen once. The record originates from a study of a mutant IDH1 vaccine in newly diagnosed glioma. V lost 10 bases, J lost 5 bases, and 15 bases lay in between. CDR3 length equals 13 residues. Looked up from germline, CDR1 is SNHLY and CDR2 is FYNNEI.

This TCR was sampled from a woman in her fifties or sixties with glioma. The chain employs TRBV2 and TRBJ1-5; unclear D gene. The sequenced sample was PBMCs, obtained from a glioma patient treated with radiotherapy, temozolomide or both. CDR3 nucleotides: TGTGCCACACTCCGGGAGGCGGATCAGCCCCAGCATTTT. Its translation: CATLREADQPQHF.